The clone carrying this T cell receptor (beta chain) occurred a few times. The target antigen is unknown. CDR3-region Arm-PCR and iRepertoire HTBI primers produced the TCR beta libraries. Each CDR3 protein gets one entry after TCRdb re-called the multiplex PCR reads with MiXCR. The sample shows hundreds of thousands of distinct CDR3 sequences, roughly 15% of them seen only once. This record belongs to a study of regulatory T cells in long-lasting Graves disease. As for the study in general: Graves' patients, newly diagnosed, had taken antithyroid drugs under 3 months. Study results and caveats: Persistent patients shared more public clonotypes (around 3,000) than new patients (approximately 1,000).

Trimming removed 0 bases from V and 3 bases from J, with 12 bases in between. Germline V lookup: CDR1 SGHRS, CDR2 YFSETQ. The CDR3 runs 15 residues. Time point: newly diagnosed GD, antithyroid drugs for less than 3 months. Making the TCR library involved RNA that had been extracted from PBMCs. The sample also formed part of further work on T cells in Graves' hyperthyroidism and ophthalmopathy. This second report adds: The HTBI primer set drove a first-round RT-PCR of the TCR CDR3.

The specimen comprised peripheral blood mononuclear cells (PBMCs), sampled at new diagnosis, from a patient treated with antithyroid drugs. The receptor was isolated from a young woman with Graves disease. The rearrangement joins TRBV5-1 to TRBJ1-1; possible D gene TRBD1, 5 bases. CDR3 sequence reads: CASSLVQGDYTEAFF. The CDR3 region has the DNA TGCGCCAGCAGCTTGGTCCAAGGGGACTACACTGAAGCTTTCTTT.